The source of this T cell receptor beta chain is a study of lymphopenia after photon versus proton radiotherapy. The method was immunoSEQ multiplex PCR; TCRdb's version includes in-frame clones alone and lacks a portion of them. The table has about 42,000 clones, around 83% seen once. The CDR3 has 17 amino acids. Per germline, CDR1 GTSNPN and CDR2 SVGIG (reference sequence). V was shortened by 2 bases and J by 2 bases, with 16 bases between the two germline ends. The source was peripheral blood, collected from a patient treated with proton-based radiotherapy. The chain is built from TRBV30 and TRBJ2-6, with D possibly TRBD2 on 6 matching bases. The TCR comes from a woman between 70 and 85 years old with pancreatic cancer. The CDR3 coding sequence is TGTGCCTGGAGTTCCCGGGGGTCCGGGACTGGGGCCAACGTCCTGACTTTC. Translating gives CAWSSRGSGTGANVLTF.